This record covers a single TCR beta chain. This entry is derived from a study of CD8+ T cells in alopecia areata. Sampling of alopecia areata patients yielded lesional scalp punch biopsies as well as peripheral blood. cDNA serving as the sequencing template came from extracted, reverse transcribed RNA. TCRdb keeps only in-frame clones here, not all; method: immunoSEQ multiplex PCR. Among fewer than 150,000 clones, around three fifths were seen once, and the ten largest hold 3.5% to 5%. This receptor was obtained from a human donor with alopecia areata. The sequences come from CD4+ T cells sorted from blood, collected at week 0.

CDR3 amino acids: CASSEFGTDTQYF. As DNA, the CDR3 is TGTGCCAGCAGTGAATTCGGCACAGATACGCAGTATTTT. The rearrangement joins TRBV2 to TRBJ2-3; D remains ambiguous. The CDR3 is 13 residues long. The V end lost 2 bases, the J end lost 1 base, and 4 bases lay between the germline ends. Germline values: CDR1 SNHLY, CDR2 FYNNEI.